This entry features one T cell receptor beta chain sequence. Its matching antigen is unknown. Per the germline V gene, CDR1 is KGHSH and CDR2 is LQKENI. The CDR3 has 15 amino acids. Deletions cut 3 bases from V and 0 bases from J, with 8 bases between. This sample stems from a study of a mutant IDH1 vaccine in newly diagnosed glioma. Study-level information: With temozolomide cycles, or 4-6 weeks after radiotherapy alone, vaccination was started. V12 corresponded to week 35 and V13 to week 47.

Sample time point: week 35, safety follow-up. Every single dose of the vaccine, 300 ug of mutant IDH1 20-mer peptide, came with topical imiquimod. TCRdb's table, derived via immunoSEQ multiplex PCR, lists solely in-frame clones and lacks some. Among about 48,000 clones listed, around 85% were seen once. General observations from the study: The occurrence of vaccine-induced immune responses was seen in approximately 92% of patients.

V usage is TRBV18 and J usage is TRBJ2-2, with D hard to call. The receptor's source is a man in his forties with glioma. Sample: PBMCs, taken from a glioma patient whose treatment included an IDH1 peptide vaccine. The CDR3 DNA reads as TGTGCCAGCTCACCTTACTCCCCGAACACCGGGGAGCTGTTTTTT. It yields the protein CASSPYSPNTGELFF.